The 18 T cell receptor beta chains reported below all come from one sample, sequenced in a study of T-cell memory formation after mild COVID-19. TCRdb reprocessed the 5' RACE reads via MiXCR and lists one record per CDR3 protein. The repertoire has 450,000 or so distinct CDR3 sequences, 15% to 25% of them found once; the top ten carry 7.5% to 9.5%. The sequencing sample was made of PBMCs or a T cell subset sorted from them (not recorded which). The receptor source for this set is an adult woman who had mild COVID-19 (a few samples of this study predate the infection). Cell type and time point are not known.

The V gene is TRBV20-1, the J gene TRBJ1-5; 10 nucleotides agree with TRBD1. In germline, CDR1 is DFQATT, CDR2 SNEGSKA (reference sequence). The CDR3 is 13 amino acids. This chain's CDR3 is CSWAGQGYQPQHF. The CDR3 DNA sequence: TGCAGCTGGGCGGGACAGGGGTATCAGCCCCAGCATTTT.

A word on this clonotype: One end of the junction fails to match germline, which may point to a read error. The chain is built from TRBV20-1 and TRBJ1-1; possible D gene TRBD1, 5 bases. Germline CDR1 is DFQATT and CDR2 is SNEGSKA (reference sequence). There are 15 residues in the CDR3. The chain's CDR3 is CSARGRGYGNTEDFF. The CDR3 coding sequence is TGCAGTGCTAGAGGAAGGGGATACGGGAACACTGAAGATTTCTTT.

The V and J genes are TRBV3-1 and TRBJ1-2; D unresolved. CDR3 length: 13 residues. V was pared by 3 bases and J by 6 bases, with 11 bases between. Germline assignment: CDR1 LGHDT and CDR2 YNNKEL (reference sequence). The DNA for the CDR3 is TGTGCCAGCAGCCACGGGAGGCAGAATGGCTACACCTTC. It yields the protein CASSHGRQNGYTF. Full variable domain (outside the CDR3, taken from reference TRBV3-1 and TRBJ1-2): DTAVSQTPKYLVTQMGNDKSIKCEQNLGHDTMYWYKQDSKKFLKIMFSYNNKELIINETVPNRFSPKSPDKAHLNLHINSLELGDSAVYFCASSHGRQNGYTFGSGTRLTVV.

The chain carries TRBV7-2 and TRBJ1-5; D ambiguous. CDR1 and CDR2 (germline): SGHTA, FQGNSA. This CDR3 spans 15 amino acids. V was cut by 0 bases and J by 0 bases, with 6 bases left in between. DNA for the CDR3: TGTGCCAGCAGCTTAGCGATGGGTAGCAATCAGCCCCAGCATTTT. Its translation is CASSLAMGSNQPQHF. Complete variable domain (other parts from reference TRBV7-2 and TRBJ1-5): GAGVSQSPSNKVTEKGKDVELRCDPISGHTALYWYRQSLGQGLEFLIYFQGNSAPDKSGLPSDRFSAERTGGSVSTLTIQRTQQEDSAVYLCASSLAMGSNQPQHFGDGTRLSIL.

The table lists this clonotype with a few counts. The chain combines TRBV20-1 with TRBJ2-7; TRBD1 aligns across 8 bases. Germline V gene sequence: CDR1 DFQATT, CDR2 SNEGSKA (reference sequence). The V gene end was trimmed by 3 bases and the J gene end by 2 bases; junction bases not matched to a gene: 6. CDR3 length: 14 residues. The CDR3 sequence is CSASRTGTTYEQYF. CDR3 nucleotides: TGCAGTGCTAGTCGGACAGGGACCACCTACGAGCAGTACTTC.

The chain employs TRBV7-3 and TRBJ1-1; D possibly corresponds to TRBD1 (5 bases). The germline V gene has CDR1 SGHTA and CDR2 FQGTGA. CDR3 length: 15 residues. Trimming removed 1 base at V and 0 bases at J, with 9 bases between. CDR3 coding DNA: TGTGCCAGCAGCTTAATGGCAGGGCTGAACACTGAAGCTTTCTTT. Its protein is CASSLMAGLNTEAFF.

The chain employs TRBV5-1 and TRBJ1-4; 7 bases map to TRBD1. The CDR3 loop spans 16 amino acids. With V trimmed by 2 bases and J by 0 bases, 4 bases remained unmatched. Germline CDR1 reads SGHRS; CDR2 reads YFSETQ. The CDR3 loop reads CASSFNRGTTNEKLFF. The DNA for the CDR3 is TGCGCCAGCAGCTTCAACAGGGGCACAACTAATGAAAAACTGTTTTTT.

This clonotype was observed a handful of times. The gene calls are TRBV7-9 and TRBJ2-7; D gene unclear. Per germline, CDR1 SEHNR and CDR2 FQNEAQ (reference sequence). The CDR3 sequence is 14 residues long. The V end lost 1 base, the J end lost 3 bases, and 10 bases lay between the germline ends. The CDR3: CASSLDRAHYEQYF. CDR3 sequence (DNA): TGTGCCAGCAGCTTAGATAGGGCGCACTACGAGCAGTACTTC. The variable domain in full, completed from reference TRBV7-9 and TRBJ2-7, reads DTGVSQNPRHKITKRGQNVTFRCDPISEHNRLYWYRQTLGQGPEFLTYFQNEAQLEKSRLLSDRFSAERPKGSFSTLEIQRTEQGDSAMYLCASSLDRAHYEQYFGPGTRLTVT.

This clonotype was detected only a few times. V gene TRBV19 combines with J gene TRBJ1-5; D remains unclear. Deletions cut 1 base from V and 4 bases from J, with 14 bases between. This CDR3 comprises 16 residues. The V gene's germline CDR1 is LNHDA and CDR2 SQIVND (reference sequence). The CDR3 here is CASSIVRGLSNQPQHF. CDR3 DNA: TGTGCCAGTAGTATAGTACGAGGGCTGTCAAATCAGCCCCAGCATTTT. Variable domain in full (rest from reference TRBV19 and TRBJ1-5): DGGITQSPKYLFRKEGQNVTLSCEQNLNHDAMYWYRQDPGQGLRLIYYSQIVNDFQKGDIAEGYSVSREKKESFPLTVTSAQKNPTAFYLCASSIVRGLSNQPQHFGDGTRLSIL.

The chain uses TRBV15 and TRBJ2-2, with D perhaps matching TRBD2 (6 bases). Germline V gene lookup returns CDR1 LNHNV and CDR2 YYDKDF (reference sequence). The V end lost 2 bases, the J end lost 3 bases, and 13 bases lay between the germline ends. This CDR3 contains 16 residues. CDR3 bases: TGTGCCACCAGCAGACCTACCGGGACTGACACCGGGGAGCTGTTTTTT. It codes for CATSRPTGTDTGELFF. The full variable domain, completed using reference TRBV15 and TRBJ2-2, is DAMVIQNPRYQVTQFGKPVTLSCSQTLNHNVMYWYQQKSSQAPKLLFHYYDKDFNNEADTPDNFQSRRPNTSFCFLDIRSPGLGDTAMYLCATSRPTGTDTGELFFGEGSRLTVL.

This chain links TRBV6-1 with TRBJ1-2, with D uncertain. Germline V gene data show CDR1 as MNHNS and CDR2 as SASEGT. With 4 bases removed from V and 2 bases from J, the gap between germline ends came to 8 bases. The CDR3 is 13 amino acids. CDR3 region: CASSASGNYGYTF. CDR3 coding DNA: TGTGCCAGCAGTGCTTCGGGGAACTATGGCTACACCTTC.

The genes are TRBV5-1 and TRBJ2-5; 7 bases map to TRBD1. The CDR3 is made up of 14 amino acids. Germline CDR1 reads SGHRS; CDR2 reads YFSETQ. Unmatched junction bases numbered 5, after V lost 6 bases and J lost 0 bases. CDR3 sequence (DNA): TGCGCCAGCACCAGACAGGGACACCAAGAGACCCAGTACTTC. Its protein is CASTRQGHQETQYF.

The chain has TRBV9 and TRBJ2-1; D may correspond to TRBD1 or TRBD2 (5 bases each). Trimming cost V 4 bases and J 3 bases, with 14 bases left between them. The CDR3 is made up of 15 amino acids. Germline values: CDR1 SGDLS, CDR2 YYNGEE. In DNA form, the CDR3 reads TGTGCCAGCAGCCTTCGGGACCCCGGCTACAATGAGCAGTTCTTC. Translation: CASSLRDPGYNEQFF.

The chain recombines TRBV12-3 or TRBV12-4 with TRBJ2-1, with D unclear. CDR3 length equals 15 residues. Trimming shortened V by 5 bases and J by 4 bases, and 15 bases separated the two germline ends. The CDR3 reads CASSLLRNSYNEQFF. The CDR3 DNA is TGTGCCAGCAGTCTCCTTCGGAACTCGTACAATGAGCAGTTCTTC.

The chain uses TRBV19 and TRBJ1-6; D might be TRBD1 (5 bases). V was pared by 5 bases and J by 10 bases, with 15 bases between. Germline V gene data show CDR1 as LNHDA and CDR2 as SQIVND (reference sequence). The CDR3 has 14 residues. Here the CDR3 reads CASSVPGDQSPLHF. The CDR3 DNA reads TGTGCCAGTAGTGTCCCCGGGGACCAATCACCCCTCCACTTT.

The chain has TRBV6-2 or TRBV6-3 and TRBJ1-1, with a possible D match to TRBD1 (6 bases). The V gene lost 7 bases and the J gene lost 5 bases, with 14 bases spanning the gap. Germline V gene sequence: CDR1 MNHEY, CDR2 SVGEGT. This CDR3 comprises 13 residues. CDR3 protein: CASTTGIATEAFF. CDR3 nucleotide sequence: TGTGCCAGCACTACAGGGATTGCGACTGAAGCTTTCTTT.

The chain joins TRBV24-1 to TRBJ2-5; D is uncertain. V was shortened by 3 bases and J by 3 bases, with 16 bases between the two germline ends. CDR3 size: 16 residues. Germline loops: CDR1 KGHDR, CDR2 SFDVKD. This CDR3 is CATSDADTDWKETQYF. The CDR3 nucleotides read TGTGCCACCAGTGATGCAGATACTGACTGGAAAGAGACCCAGTACTTC.

V gene TRBV24-1 combines with J gene TRBJ2-1; tentative D call: TRBD2 (6 bases). Germline V gene data show CDR1 as KGHDR and CDR2 as SFDVKD. The CDR3 has 17 residues. The germline V and J ends were trimmed by 5 bases and 0 bases, with 16 bases remaining between them. DNA of the CDR3: TGTGCCACCAGTGGCCCCCTAGCGTCTAGCTCCTACAATGAGCAGTTCTTC. Protein sequence: CATSGPLASSSYNEQFF.